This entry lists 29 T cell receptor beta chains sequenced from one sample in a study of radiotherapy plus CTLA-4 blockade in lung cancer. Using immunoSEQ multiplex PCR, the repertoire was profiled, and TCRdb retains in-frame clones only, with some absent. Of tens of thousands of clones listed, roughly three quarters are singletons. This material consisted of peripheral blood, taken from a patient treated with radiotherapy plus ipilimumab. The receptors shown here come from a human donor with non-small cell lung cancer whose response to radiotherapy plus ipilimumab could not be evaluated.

In DNA, the CDR3 is TGTGCCAGCAGCGTAGACGGGGGATCAACTAATGAAAAACTGTTTTTT. Protein: CASSVDGGSTNEKLFF. The rearrangement joins TRBV9 to TRBJ1-4, with a tentative D call TRBD1 (5 bases). The germline CDR1 and CDR2 sequences are SGDLS and YYNGEE. This CDR3 region has 16 residues. The V and J ends lost 0 bases and 0 bases respectively, with 9 bases between them. The full variable domain, completed using reference TRBV9 and TRBJ1-4, is DSGVTQTPKHLITATGQRVTLRCSPRSGDLSVYWYQQSLDQGLQFLIQYYNGEERAKGNILERFSAQQFPDLHSELNLSSLELGDSALYFCASSVDGGSTNEKLFFGSGTQLSVL.

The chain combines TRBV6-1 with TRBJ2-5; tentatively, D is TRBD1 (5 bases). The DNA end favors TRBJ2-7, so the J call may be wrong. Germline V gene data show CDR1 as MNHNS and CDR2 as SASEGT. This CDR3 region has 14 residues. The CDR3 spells CASSEPSGLNEQYF. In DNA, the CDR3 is TGTGCCAGCAGTGAGCCGTCAGGGTTAAACGAGCAGTACTTC.

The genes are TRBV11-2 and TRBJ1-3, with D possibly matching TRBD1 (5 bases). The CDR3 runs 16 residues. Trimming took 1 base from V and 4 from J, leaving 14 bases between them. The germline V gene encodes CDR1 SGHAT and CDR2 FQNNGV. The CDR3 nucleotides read TGTGCCAGCAGCTTAGTAACAGGTGGACCCGGAAACACCATATATTTT. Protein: CASSLVTGGPGNTIYF.

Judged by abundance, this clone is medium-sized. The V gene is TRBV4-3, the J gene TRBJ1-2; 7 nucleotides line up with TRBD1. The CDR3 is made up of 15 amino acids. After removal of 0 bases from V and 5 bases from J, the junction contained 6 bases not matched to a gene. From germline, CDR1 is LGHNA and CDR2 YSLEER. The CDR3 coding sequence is TGCGCCAGCAGCCAAGAGAGGGCAGGGGGATATGGCTACACCTTC. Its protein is CASSQERAGGYGYTF.

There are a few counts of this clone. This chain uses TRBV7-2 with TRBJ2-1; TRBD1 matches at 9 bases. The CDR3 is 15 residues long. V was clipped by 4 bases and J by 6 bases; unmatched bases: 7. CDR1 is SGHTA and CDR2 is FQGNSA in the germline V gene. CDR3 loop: CASSSRDRVGNEQFF. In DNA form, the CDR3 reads TGTGCCAGCAGCTCCCGGGACAGGGTGGGCAATGAGCAGTTCTTC.

The CDR3 DNA reads as TGTGCCAGCAGCAATGGTCAAGGGGAGGTCCCTGGGGCCAACGTCCTGACTTTC. Translated, it gives CASSNGQGEVPGANVLTF. This sequence joins TRBV21-1 and TRBJ2-6; TRBD2, the table's D call, was not compared with the DNA. TRBV21-1 represents a pseudogene. The CDR3 spans 18 residues.

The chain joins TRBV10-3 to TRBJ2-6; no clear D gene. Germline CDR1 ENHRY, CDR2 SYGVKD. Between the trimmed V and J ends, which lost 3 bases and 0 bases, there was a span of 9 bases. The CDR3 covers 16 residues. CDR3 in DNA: TGTGCCATCAGTGAAGAACCGGTCTCTGGGGCCAACGTCCTGACTTTC. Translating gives CAISEEPVSGANVLTF.

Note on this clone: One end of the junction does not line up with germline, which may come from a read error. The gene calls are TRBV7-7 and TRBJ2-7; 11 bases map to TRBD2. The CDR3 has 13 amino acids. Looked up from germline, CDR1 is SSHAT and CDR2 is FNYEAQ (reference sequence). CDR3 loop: CASSAGLAGEQYF. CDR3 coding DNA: TGTGCTAGCAGCGCCGGACTAGCGGGCGAGCAGTACTTC. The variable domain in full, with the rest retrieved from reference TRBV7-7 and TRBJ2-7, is GAGVSQSPRYKVTKRGQDVTLRCDPISSHATLYWYQQALGQGPEFLTYFNYEAQPDKSGLPSDRFSAERPEGSISTLTIQRTEQRDSAMYRCASSAGLAGEQYFGPGTRLTVT.

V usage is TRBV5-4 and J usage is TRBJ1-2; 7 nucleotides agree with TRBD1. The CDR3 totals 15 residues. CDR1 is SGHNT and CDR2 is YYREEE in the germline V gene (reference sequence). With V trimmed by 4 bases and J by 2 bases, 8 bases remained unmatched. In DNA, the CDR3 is TGTGCCAGCAGCCAGGAGACAGGGACCAACTATGGCTACACCTTC. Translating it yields CASSQETGTNYGYTF.

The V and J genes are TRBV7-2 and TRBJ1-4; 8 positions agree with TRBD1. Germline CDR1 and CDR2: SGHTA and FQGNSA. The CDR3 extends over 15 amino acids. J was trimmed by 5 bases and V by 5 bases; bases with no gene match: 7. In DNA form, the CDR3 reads TGTGCCAGCAGCCCCCGCAGGGGGCAGAATGAAAAACTGTTTTTT. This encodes CASSPRRGQNEKLFF.

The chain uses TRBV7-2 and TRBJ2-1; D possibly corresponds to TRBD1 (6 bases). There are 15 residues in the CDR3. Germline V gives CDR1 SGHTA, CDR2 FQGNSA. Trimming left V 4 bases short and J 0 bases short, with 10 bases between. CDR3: CASSSQGSSYNEQFF. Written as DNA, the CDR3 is TGTGCCAGCAGCTCACAGGGATCCTCCTACAATGAGCAGTTCTTC.

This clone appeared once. Written as DNA, the CDR3 is TGCAGCGTCCTAAGACTAGCGGGAGTCACGAGGGATACGCAGTATTTT. Protein product: CSVLRLAGVTRDTQYF. The V gene is TRBV29-1, the J gene TRBJ2-3; 12 bases fit TRBD2. J gave up 6 bases and V 6 bases, and 13 bases lay outside the gene matches. Germline CDR1 SQVTM, CDR2 ANQGSEA. This CDR3 is 16 amino acids long.

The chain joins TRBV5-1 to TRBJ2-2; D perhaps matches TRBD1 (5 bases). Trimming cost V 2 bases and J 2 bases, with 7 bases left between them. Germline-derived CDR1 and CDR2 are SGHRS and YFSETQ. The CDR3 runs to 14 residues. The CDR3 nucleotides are TGCGCCAGCAGCTTCACAGGAAACACCGGGGAGCTGTTTTTT. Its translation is CASSFTGNTGELFF. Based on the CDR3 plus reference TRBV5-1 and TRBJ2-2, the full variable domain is KAGVTQTPRYLIKTRGQQVTLSCSPISGHRSVSWYQQTPGQGLQFLFEYFSETQRNKGNFPGRFSGRQFSNSRSEMNVSTLELGDSALYLCASSFTGNTGELFFGEGSRLTVL.

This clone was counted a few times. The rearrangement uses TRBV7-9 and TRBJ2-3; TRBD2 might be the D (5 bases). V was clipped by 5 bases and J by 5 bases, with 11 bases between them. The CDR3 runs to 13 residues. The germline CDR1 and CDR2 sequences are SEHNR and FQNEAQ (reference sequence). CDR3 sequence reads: CASSQTGVDTQYF. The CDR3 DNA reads TGTGCCAGCAGCCAAACCGGGGTAGATACGCAGTATTTT.

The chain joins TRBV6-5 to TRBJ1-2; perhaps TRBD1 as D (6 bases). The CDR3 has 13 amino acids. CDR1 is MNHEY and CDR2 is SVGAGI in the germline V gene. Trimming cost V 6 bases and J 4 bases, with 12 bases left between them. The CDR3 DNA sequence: TGTGCCAGCAGGCCGACAGGAATCTATGGCTACACCTTC. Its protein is CASRPTGIYGYTF.

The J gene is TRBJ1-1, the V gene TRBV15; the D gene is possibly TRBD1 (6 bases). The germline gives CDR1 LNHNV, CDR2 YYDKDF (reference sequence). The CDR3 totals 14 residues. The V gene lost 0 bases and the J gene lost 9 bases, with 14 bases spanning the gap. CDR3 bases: TGTGCCACCAGCAGAGATATAGGGGGAGGGCAAGCTTTCTTT. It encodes CATSRDIGGGQAFF.

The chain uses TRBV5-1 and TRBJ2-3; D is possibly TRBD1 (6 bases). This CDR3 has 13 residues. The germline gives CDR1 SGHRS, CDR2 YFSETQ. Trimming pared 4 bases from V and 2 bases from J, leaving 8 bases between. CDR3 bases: TGCGCCAGCAGCCGGACAGTCACAGATACGCAGTATTTT. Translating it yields CASSRTVTDTQYF.

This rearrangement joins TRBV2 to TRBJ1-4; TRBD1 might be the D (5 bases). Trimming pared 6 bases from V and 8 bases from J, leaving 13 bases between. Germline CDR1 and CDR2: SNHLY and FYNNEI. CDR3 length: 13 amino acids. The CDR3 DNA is TGTGCCAGCAGATTGGAATCAGGGGAAAAACTGTTTTTT. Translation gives CASRLESGEKLFF.

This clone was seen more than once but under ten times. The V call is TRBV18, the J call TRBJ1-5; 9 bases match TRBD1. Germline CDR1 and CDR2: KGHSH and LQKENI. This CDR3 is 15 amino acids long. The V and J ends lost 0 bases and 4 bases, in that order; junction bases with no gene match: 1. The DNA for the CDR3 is TGTGCCAGCTCACCACCCGGGACAGGGAATCAGCCCCAGCATTTT. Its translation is CASSPPGTGNQPQHF.

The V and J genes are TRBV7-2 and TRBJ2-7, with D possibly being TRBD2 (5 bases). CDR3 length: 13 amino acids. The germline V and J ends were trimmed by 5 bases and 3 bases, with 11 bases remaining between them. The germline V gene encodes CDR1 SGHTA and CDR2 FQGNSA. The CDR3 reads CASSGERGYEQYF. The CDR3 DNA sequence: TGTGCCAGCAGCGGGGAACGGGGCTACGAGCAGTACTTC.

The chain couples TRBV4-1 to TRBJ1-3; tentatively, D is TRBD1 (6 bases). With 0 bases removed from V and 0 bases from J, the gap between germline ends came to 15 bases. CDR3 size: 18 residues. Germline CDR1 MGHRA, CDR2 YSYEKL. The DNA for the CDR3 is TGCGCCAGCAGCCAAGATGCGGGGGGCCCTGACTCTGGAAACACCATATATTTT. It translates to CASSQDAGGPDSGNTIYF.

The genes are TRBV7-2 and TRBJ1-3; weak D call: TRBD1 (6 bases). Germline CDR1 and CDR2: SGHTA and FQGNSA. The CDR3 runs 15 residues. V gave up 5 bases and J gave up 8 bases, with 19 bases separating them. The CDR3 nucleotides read TGTGCCAGCAGCCCAGGACAGCTCTTGTGGGACACCATATATTTT. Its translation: CASSPGQLLWDTIYF.

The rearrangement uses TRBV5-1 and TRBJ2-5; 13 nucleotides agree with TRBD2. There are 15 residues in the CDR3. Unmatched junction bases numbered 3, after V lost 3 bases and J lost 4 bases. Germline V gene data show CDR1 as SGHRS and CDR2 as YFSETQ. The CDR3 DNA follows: TGCGCCAGCAGCTGGACTAGCGGGAGAGGAGAGACCCAGTACTTC. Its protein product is CASSWTSGRGETQYF.

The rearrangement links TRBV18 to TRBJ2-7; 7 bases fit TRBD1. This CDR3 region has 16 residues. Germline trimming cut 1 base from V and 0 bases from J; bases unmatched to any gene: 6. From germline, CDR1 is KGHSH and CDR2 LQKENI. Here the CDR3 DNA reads TGTGCCAGCTCACCACTGGGGACAGCAATCTCCTACGAGCAGTACTTC. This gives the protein CASSPLGTAISYEQYF.

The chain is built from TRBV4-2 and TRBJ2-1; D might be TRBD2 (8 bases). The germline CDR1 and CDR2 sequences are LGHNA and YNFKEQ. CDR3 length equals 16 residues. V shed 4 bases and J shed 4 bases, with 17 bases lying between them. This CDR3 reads CASSPTGGGRYNEQFF. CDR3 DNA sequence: TGTGCCAGCAGCCCGACGGGAGGGGGCCGATACAATGAGCAGTTCTTC.

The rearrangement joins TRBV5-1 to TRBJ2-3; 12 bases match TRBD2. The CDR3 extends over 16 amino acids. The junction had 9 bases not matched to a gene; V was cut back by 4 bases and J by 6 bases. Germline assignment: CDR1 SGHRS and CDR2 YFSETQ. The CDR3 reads CASSSMTSGSGDTQYF. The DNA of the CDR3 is TGCGCCAGCAGCAGCATGACTAGCGGGAGTGGGGATACGCAGTATTTT.

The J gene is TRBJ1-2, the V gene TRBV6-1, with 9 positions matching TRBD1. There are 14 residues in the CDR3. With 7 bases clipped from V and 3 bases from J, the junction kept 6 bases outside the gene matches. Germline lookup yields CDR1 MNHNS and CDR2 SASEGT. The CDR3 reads CASTQTGGHYGYTF. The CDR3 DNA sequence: TGTGCCAGCACCCAAACAGGGGGCCACTATGGCTACACCTTC.

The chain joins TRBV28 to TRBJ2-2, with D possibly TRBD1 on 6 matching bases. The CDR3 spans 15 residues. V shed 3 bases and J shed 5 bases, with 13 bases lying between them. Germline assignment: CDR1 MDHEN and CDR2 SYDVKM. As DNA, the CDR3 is TGTGCCAGCAGTTTTAGGGGGAGTGGAACCGGGGAGCTGTTTTTT. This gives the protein CASSFRGSGTGELFF.

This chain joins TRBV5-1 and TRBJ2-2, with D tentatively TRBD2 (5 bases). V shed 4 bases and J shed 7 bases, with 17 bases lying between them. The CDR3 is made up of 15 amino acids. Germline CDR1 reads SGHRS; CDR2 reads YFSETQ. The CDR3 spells CASSPRTGNGGELFF. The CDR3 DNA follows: TGCGCCAGCAGCCCCCGGACTGGGAACGGCGGGGAGCTGTTTTTT. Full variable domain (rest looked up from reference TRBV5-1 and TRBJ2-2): KAGVTQTPRYLIKTRGQQVTLSCSPISGHRSVSWYQQTPGQGLQFLFEYFSETQRNKGNFPGRFSGRQFSNSRSEMNVSTLELGDSALYLCASSPRTGNGGELFFGEGSRLTVL.